The 19 T cell receptor beta chains reported below all come from one sample, sequenced in a study of blood T cell repertoires in COVID-19. Data came from immunoSEQ multiplex PCR; TCRdb stores just in-frame clones and leaves some out. The sample contains around 30,000 clones, about 65% of which appear only once. Sequenced sample: peripheral blood. All receptors derive from a human donor in a cohort sampled during active COVID-19.

The gene calls are TRBV10-2 and TRBJ1-5, with no clear D. CDR3 size: 15 residues. CDR1 WSHSY and CDR2 SAAADI come from the germline V gene. The germline V and J ends were trimmed by 0 bases and 7 bases, with 13 bases remaining between them. CDR3 sequence (DNA): TGCGCCAGCAGTGAGTCTGGTCGGGGTAGACAGCCCCAGCATTTT. Translated, it gives CASSESGRGRQPQHF.

With respect to this clone: At one of its ends the junction is not consistent with the germline gene, which may arise from a read error. The rearrangement joins TRBV3-1 (or the pseudogene TRBV3-2) to TRBJ2-3, with D tentatively TRBD1 (6 bases). Germline V gene data show CDR1 as LGHDT and CDR2 as YNNKEL (reference sequence). This CDR3 contains 15 residues. In DNA form, the CDR3 reads TGTGCCAGCAGTCACCCGGACAGTCGCACGGATACGCAGTATTTT. Translation: CASSHPDSRTDTQYF.

The V call is TRBV28, the J call TRBJ2-7; TRBD1 matches 8 bases. Germline CDR1 is MDHEN and CDR2 is SYDVKM. CDR3 size: 14 residues. J lost 2 bases, V lost 8 bases, and 8 bases had no gene match. The CDR3 here is CASVEGQDTYEQYF. Written as DNA, the CDR3 is TGTGCCAGCGTGGAGGGACAGGACACCTACGAGCAGTACTTC.

The rearrangement links TRBV10-3 to TRBJ1-1; 7 bases agree with TRBD1. V lost 5 bases, J lost 7 bases, and 4 bases stayed unmatched. The germline gives CDR1 ENHRY, CDR2 SYGVKD. The CDR3 covers 12 residues. CDR3 protein: CAISTGVGEAFF. CDR3 sequence (DNA): TGTGCCATCAGTACAGGGGTAGGTGAAGCTTTCTTT.

The genes are TRBV5-1 and TRBJ1-4; D perhaps matches TRBD1 (6 bases). The germline V gene encodes CDR1 SGHRS and CDR2 YFSETQ. Trimming shortened V by 4 bases and J by 5 bases, and 15 bases separated the two germline ends. The CDR3 contains 15 residues. CDR3 residues: CASSHSGAFNEKLFF. The CDR3 DNA is TGCGCCAGCAGCCACTCAGGGGCCTTCAATGAAAAACTGTTTTTT.

The V gene is TRBV18, the J gene TRBJ1-3; TRBD1 matches at 8 bases. Unmatched junction bases numbered 7, after V lost 3 bases and J lost 0 bases. This CDR3 contains 17 residues. Germline values: CDR1 KGHSH, CDR2 LQKENI. The CDR3 loop is CASSPRTGPSSGNTIYF. The CDR3 coding sequence is TGTGCCAGCTCACCCCGGACAGGGCCAAGCTCTGGAAACACCATATATTTT.

In DNA form, the CDR3 reads TGTGCCACGACTCTCGGACAGGGGTATGCTGAAGCTTTCTTT. Translating it yields CATTLGQGYAEAFF. The chain combines TRBV10-3 with TRBJ1-1, with 9 bases lining up with TRBD1. This CDR3 has 14 residues. V gave up 10 bases and J gave up 6 bases; unmatched junction bases: 12. Germline loops: CDR1 ENHRY, CDR2 SYGVKD.

V usage is TRBV7-9 and J usage is TRBJ2-2; TRBD2 matches at 10 bases. The germline V gene has CDR1 SEHNR and CDR2 FQNEAQ (reference sequence). The CDR3 runs 15 residues. V lost 5 bases and J lost 5; bases outside the gene matches: 5. The CDR3 DNA is TGTGCCAGCAGCCCCAGCGGGAGGGTGACCGGGGAGCTGTTTTTT. This encodes CASSPSGRVTGELFF.

The genes are TRBV4-3 and TRBJ2-7, with a tentative D call TRBD2 (6 bases). Trimming took off 5 bases at V and 7 bases at J, with 18 bases between the two ends. Germline-derived CDR1 and CDR2 are LGHNA and YSLEER. The CDR3 totals 14 residues. CDR3 coding DNA: TGCGCCAGCAGCAGCGAGGAGGGGCTCAATGAGCAGTACTTC. Translating gives CASSSEEGLNEQYF.

V usage is TRBV2 and J usage is TRBJ1-3, with TRBD1 matching over 8 bases. The trim removed 7 bases at V and 0 bases at J, leaving 5 bases unmatched. CDR3 length: 15 residues. The V gene's germline CDR1 is SNHLY and CDR2 FYNNEI. The CDR3 here is CASTGQGLSGNTIYF. The DNA for the CDR3 is TGTGCCAGCACCGGACAGGGCCTCTCTGGAAACACCATATATTTT.

The chain employs TRBV11-2 and TRBJ2-5; the match to TRBD2 covers 14 bases. V shed 1 base, J shed 5 bases, and the junction held 6 bases outside the gene matches. This CDR3 comprises 17 residues. CDR1 is SGHAT and CDR2 is FQNNGV in the germline V gene. CDR3 residues: CASSLGGTSGSSETQYF. The CDR3 DNA sequence: TGTGCCAGCAGCTTAGGGGGGACTAGCGGGAGCTCGGAGACCCAGTACTTC.

The rearrangement links TRBV7-9 to TRBJ2-6; a possible D gene is TRBD1 (6 bases). Germline V gene lookup returns CDR1 SEHNR and CDR2 FQNEAQ (reference sequence). Trimming took off 4 bases at V and 2 bases at J, with 15 bases between the two ends. This CDR3 has 17 amino acids. In DNA, the CDR3 is TGTGCCAGCAGCTCAACGCTCGACAGGACTGGGGCCAACGTCCTGACTTTC. Its translation is CASSSTLDRTGANVLTF.

The genes are TRBV6-5 and TRBJ2-5, with TRBD1 matching over 8 bases. The CDR3 has 16 amino acids. Germline V CDR1 and CDR2: MNHEY, SVGAGI. With V trimmed by 2 bases and J by 1 base, 6 bases remained unmatched. CDR3 loop: CASSYLRTGPQETQYF. The CDR3 DNA reads as TGTGCCAGCAGTTACCTTAGGACAGGGCCCCAAGAGACCCAGTACTTC.

The gene calls are TRBV3-1 (or the pseudogene TRBV3-2) and TRBJ1-5, with unresolved D. In germline, CDR1 is LGHDT, CDR2 YNNKEL (reference sequence). There are 12 residues in the CDR3. Trimming removed 1 base at V and 8 bases at J, with 6 bases between. The CDR3 is CASSQGGEPQHF. CDR3 nucleotides: TGTGCCAGCAGCCAAGGGGGAGAGCCCCAGCATTTT.

V usage is TRBV11-3 and J usage is TRBJ1-1, with TRBD1 matching 8 bases. The germline V gene has CDR1 SGHNT and CDR2 YENEEA. This CDR3 has 13 amino acids. Trimming at V came to 8 bases and at J to 3 bases, leaving 5 bases not matched to a gene. The CDR3 nucleotides read TGTGCCAGCGGAAGACAGGGGTACACTGAAGCTTTCTTT. Protein product: CASGRQGYTEAFF.

The genes are TRBV2 and TRBJ1-5; D remains unclear. This CDR3 spans 13 amino acids. The ends were cut back, 4 bases at V and 5 bases at J, with 9 bases in the middle. The V gene's germline CDR1 is SNHLY and CDR2 FYNNEI. The CDR3 sequence: CASSATVYQPQHF. The CDR3 region has the DNA TGTGCCAGCAGTGCTACGGTTTATCAGCCCCAGCATTTT.

The chain combines TRBV5-1 with TRBJ2-3; 10 bases are a match to TRBD1. The length of the CDR3 is 16 residues. J lost 4 bases, V lost 4 bases, and 9 bases had no gene match. Germline values: CDR1 SGHRS, CDR2 YFSETQ. The CDR3 DNA reads as TGCGCCAGCAGCCCGACGGGGACAGGGGTCGCAGATACGCAGTATTTT. This translates into CASSPTGTGVADTQYF.

V and J are TRBV19 and TRBJ1-5; 9 bases map to TRBD1. Germline CDR1 reads LNHDA; CDR2 reads SQIVND (reference sequence). CDR3 length equals 14 residues. J lost 4 bases, V lost 7 bases, and 5 bases had no gene match. The CDR3 DNA sequence: TGTGCCAGTACCTCCGGGACAGGGAATCAGCCCCAGCATTTT. This codes for CASTSGTGNQPQHF.

The rearrangement links TRBV6-2 or TRBV6-3 to TRBJ1-2; 8 bases are a match to TRBD1. The germline V gene encodes CDR1 MNHEY and CDR2 SVGEGT. V gave up 5 bases and J gave up 1 base; unmatched junction bases: 15. This CDR3 spans 18 amino acids. CDR3 sequence (DNA): TGTGCCAGCAGTGCCACAGGGGGACGCGTCGGAAGTAACTATGGCTACACCTTC. Its protein is CASSATGGRVGSNYGYTF.